The source of this T cell receptor (beta chain) is a study of T cell repertoires in cytomegalovirus infection. Overall study context: Public TCR beta signatures marked donors with CMV infection and the matching HLA. General observations from the study: HLA-C-restricted CMV-specific TCR beta clonotypes prevailed in the ex vivo response. Adding up the frequency of public TCR beta families identified people who carried CMV plus the relevant HLA.

Via MiXCR, TCRdb re-called the reads, giving one row per CDR3 protein. The table shows approximately 500,000 distinct CDR3 sequences, with approximately 16% occurring only once. This CDR3 region has 11 residues. Germline V lookup: CDR1 MDHEN, CDR2 SYDVKM. The ends were cut back, 5 bases at V and 6 bases at J, with 8 bases in the middle. This clonotype was seen at least ten times. Its specificity is unknown. The chain links TRBV28 to TRBJ2-7; possibly TRBD2 for D (5 bases). Sequencing was performed on CD8+ T cells from PBMCs. The receptor comes from a human donor in good health (CMV status not recorded). Some clones in this sample may be carry-over from other donors' samples. The CDR3 protein is CASSRRGEQYF. The CDR3 DNA sequence: TGTGCCAGCAGTCGACGGGGCGAGCAGTACTTC. The entire variable domain, with the rest obtained from reference TRBV28 and TRBJ2-7, is as follows: DVKVTQSSRYLVKRTGEKVFLECVQDMDHENMFWYRQDPGLGLRLIYFSYDVKMKEKGDIPEGYSVSREKKERFSLILESASTNQTSMYLCASSRRGEQYFGPGTRLTVT.